These 25 T cell receptor beta chains were all obtained from the same sample, sequenced in a study of T-cell memory formation after mild COVID-19. TCRdb independently ran MiXCR on the 5' RACE reads; one entry per CDR3 protein. This repertoire shows some 120,000 distinct CDR3 sequences, about a sixth found once; its top ten account for roughly 14%. Sequenced material: PBMCs or a T cell subset sorted from them (not recorded which). Receptors originate from an adult woman who had mild COVID-19 (a few samples of this study predate the infection). Cell type and time point are not known.

This clonotype was seen only a few times. The genes are TRBV2 and TRBJ2-2; TRBD1 aligns across 8 bases. V trimming: 6 bases; J trimming: 0 bases; junction bases outside the gene matches: 6. The CDR3 has 16 amino acids. Germline V gene lookup returns CDR1 SNHLY and CDR2 FYNNEI. The DNA of the CDR3 is TGTGCCAGCAGCTTCGTACAGGGGGCGAACACCGGGGAGCTGTTTTTT. As protein: CASSFVQGANTGELFF.

This clonotype showed up just a few times. This CDR3 is CASSFGPGLPLDTQYF. The CDR3 DNA is TGTGCCAGCAGCTTCGGACCGGGACTTCCCCTGGATACGCAGTATTTT. The chain combines TRBV7-3 with TRBJ2-3; possible D gene TRBD2, 6 bases. Germline V gene sequence: CDR1 SGHTA, CDR2 FQGTGA. The CDR3 contains 16 residues. Between the trimmed V and J ends, which lost 3 bases and 6 bases, there was a span of 19 bases.

In its sample, this clonotype was seen a few times. The chain links TRBV4-1 to TRBJ1-5; 9 bases align to TRBD1. The CDR3 totals 15 residues. The V gene's germline CDR1 is MGHRA and CDR2 YSYEKL. J gave up 1 base and V 8 bases, and 6 bases lay outside the gene matches. The CDR3 DNA sequence: TGCGCCAGCGCCGGGACAGGGTCAAGCAATCAGCCCCAGCATTTT. Its protein is CASAGTGSSNQPQHF.

The rearrangement joins TRBV6-5 to TRBJ1-2; the D gene is possibly TRBD1 (6 bases). The V gene lost 9 bases and the J gene lost 2 bases, with 13 bases spanning the gap. Germline V gives CDR1 MNHEY, CDR2 SVGAGI. The CDR3 is 13 amino acids. The CDR3 here is CASTLGANYGYTF. The CDR3 coding sequence is TGTGCCAGTACTCTGGGGGCCAACTATGGCTACACCTTC.

In its sample, this clonotype was seen a few times. The J gene is TRBJ2-7, the V gene TRBV6-5; 14 bases agree with TRBD2. The CDR3 contains 15 residues. Germline V gene sequence: CDR1 MNHEY, CDR2 SVGAGI. Unmatched junction bases numbered 4, after V lost 6 bases and J lost 3 bases. CDR3 DNA sequence: TGTGCCAGCAGCCAGACTAGCGGGAGGGTCTACGAGCAGTACTTC. This encodes CASSQTSGRVYEQYF.

In this sample, this clonotype turned up a few times. The CDR3 DNA reads TGTGCCAGCAGCTTGGACGGGGACAATGAGCAGTTCTTC. Translated: CASSLDGDNEQFF. This chain uses TRBV5-6 with TRBJ2-1, with a possible D match to TRBD2 (5 bases). CDR3 size: 13 residues. The ends were cut back, 0 bases at V and 5 bases at J, with 6 bases in the middle. Germline V lookup: CDR1 SGHDT, CDR2 YYEEEE.

This clonotype showed up just a few times. The rearrangement links TRBV24-1 to TRBJ2-1; D not resolved. CDR3 size: 12 residues. The V gene's germline CDR1 is KGHDR and CDR2 SFDVKD. V was shortened by 5 bases and J by 6 bases, with 7 bases between the two germline ends. The CDR3 coding sequence is TGTGCCACCAGTGCTGGAACCAATGAGCAGTTCTTC. This sequence encodes CATSAGTNEQFF.

The J gene is TRBJ2-7, the V gene TRBV5-1, with TRBD2 as a possible D gene (6 bases). Trimming removed 2 bases at V and 0 bases at J, with 9 bases between. This CDR3 has 14 amino acids. Germline V gives CDR1 SGHRS, CDR2 YFSETQ. The DNA of the CDR3 is TGCGCCAGCAGCTTCAGCGGGCCCTCCTACGAGCAGTACTTC. Translating it yields CASSFSGPSYEQYF.

The chain combines TRBV5-1 with TRBJ2-7, with D tentatively TRBD1 (5 bases). The CDR3 is 13 residues long. The germline gives CDR1 SGHRS, CDR2 YFSETQ. Trimming pared 6 bases from V and 1 base from J, leaving 11 bases between. The CDR3 region has the DNA TGCGCCAGCACAACTACAGGTTCCTACGAGCAGTACTTC. Translated: CASTTTGSYEQYF.

The rearrangement joins TRBV5-1 to TRBJ2-2; unclear D gene. Germline V gene data show CDR1 as SGHRS and CDR2 as YFSETQ. The CDR3 consists of 14 residues. Trimming removed 0 bases at V and 3 bases at J, with 6 bases between. The CDR3: CASSLVVDTGELFF. Here the CDR3 DNA reads TGCGCCAGCAGCTTGGTAGTCGACACCGGGGAGCTGTTTTTT. Drawing the rest from reference TRBV5-1 and TRBJ2-2, the complete variable domain is KAGVTQTPRYLIKTRGQQVTLSCSPISGHRSVSWYQQTPGQGLQFLFEYFSETQRNKGNFPGRFSGRQFSNSRSEMNVSTLELGDSALYLCASSLVVDTGELFFGEGSRLTVL.

The CDR3 DNA is TGCGCCAGCAGCCCCCGCCGCGGGAGCCCCCAAGAGACCCAGTACTTC. Translated, it gives CASSPRRGSPQETQYF. The J gene is TRBJ2-5, the V gene TRBV5-1; TRBD2 aligns across 7 bases. After removal of 4 bases from V and 1 base from J, the junction contained 10 bases not matched to a gene. CDR1 and CDR2 (germline): SGHRS, YFSETQ. The CDR3 length is 16 residues.

V gene TRBV7-2 combines with J gene TRBJ2-5, with 9 positions matching TRBD2. J was trimmed by 1 base and V by 5 bases; bases with no gene match: 11. Germline V gives CDR1 SGHTA, CDR2 FQGNSA. This CDR3 has 17 amino acids. The CDR3 nucleotides read TGTGCCAGCAGCCCCGAAGGTTGGGGACTAGCCCAAGAGACCCAGTACTTC. Amino acid sequence: CASSPEGWGLAQETQYF.

This clonotype was detected a few times. The V gene is TRBV3-1, the J gene TRBJ2-3; 9 bases align to TRBD2. V shed 6 bases, J shed 2 bases, and the junction held 6 bases outside the gene matches. CDR3 length equals 15 residues. CDR1 and CDR2 from the germline V gene are LGHDT and YNNKEL (reference sequence). The CDR3 sequence: CASSPIAGATDTQYF. DNA of the CDR3: TGTGCCAGCAGTCCGATAGCGGGGGCCACAGATACGCAGTATTTT.

The chain is built from TRBV2 and TRBJ2-1, with no clear D. Per the germline V gene, CDR1 is SNHLY and CDR2 is FYNNEI. V lost 8 bases, J lost 3 bases, and 5 bases lay in between. The CDR3 is 11 residues long. CDR3: CASGFYNEQFF. In nucleotides, the CDR3 is TGTGCCAGCGGATTCTACAATGAGCAGTTCTTC.

The gene calls are TRBV6-6 and TRBJ1-5; TRBD1 is a possible D gene (5 bases). Germline V gene lookup returns CDR1 MNHNY and CDR2 SVGAGI (reference sequence). The V end lost 7 bases, the J end lost 9 bases, and 19 bases lay between the germline ends. The CDR3 has 14 residues. This CDR3 is CASMVGANRGPQHF. CDR3 sequence (DNA): TGTGCCAGCATGGTAGGGGCCAACCGGGGGCCCCAGCATTTT.

This clonotype was recorded at least ten times. The genes are TRBV12-3 or TRBV12-4 and TRBJ2-3, with no clear D. The V gene lost 7 bases and the J gene lost 3 bases, with 11 bases spanning the gap. The CDR3 is made up of 13 amino acids. The CDR3 region is CASTLRMTDTQYF. Here the CDR3 DNA reads TGTGCCAGCACCCTCAGAATGACAGATACGCAGTATTTT.

This clonotype showed up just a few times. The chain joins TRBV29-1 to TRBJ2-3, with TRBD2 matching over 8 bases. Looked up from germline, CDR1 is SQVTM and CDR2 is ANQGSEA. This CDR3 contains 15 residues. V lost 5 bases, J lost 4 bases, and 11 bases stayed unmatched. For the CDR3, the DNA is TGCAGCGTTTCCACCGTATTAGCGGGGTCAGATACGCAGTATTTT. Translated, it gives CSVSTVLAGSDTQYF.

The chain recombines TRBV5-4 with TRBJ2-7, with TRBD2 matching 12 bases. V trimming: 1 base; J trimming: 4 bases; junction bases outside the gene matches: 0. CDR1 and CDR2 from the germline V gene are SGHNT and YYREEE (reference sequence). The CDR3 consists of 14 residues. In DNA, the CDR3 is TGTGCCAGCAGCTTGACTAGCGGGGGGTACGAGCAGTACTTC. Amino acids: CASSLTSGGYEQYF. The whole variable domain, filled in from reference TRBV5-4 and TRBJ2-7, reads ETGVTQSPTHLIKTRGQQVTLRCSSQSGHNTVSWYQQALGQGPQFIFQYYREEENGRGNFPPRFSGLQFPNYSSELNVNALELDDSALYLCASSLTSGGYEQYFGPGTRLTVT.

The chain is built from TRBV15 and TRBJ2-5; D not certain. The CDR3 runs to 16 residues. V dropped 3 bases and J dropped 2 bases, with 16 bases sitting between them. CDR1 and CDR2 (germline): LNHNV, YYDKDF (reference sequence). The CDR3 here is CATSRLPWTSQETQYF. CDR3 nucleotide sequence: TGTGCCACCAGCAGGCTACCCTGGACGTCACAAGAGACCCAGTACTTC.

The CDR3 loop is CASSASPGQGTRDIQYF. The CDR3 bases are TGTGCCAGTAGTGCCTCGCCGGGACAGGGGACTCGGGACATTCAGTACTTC. The rearrangement links TRBV19 to TRBJ2-4; 10 nucleotides agree with TRBD1. The V segment lost 5 bases and the J segment 8 bases; nucleotides outside the gene matches: 15. CDR1 is LNHDA and CDR2 is SQIVND in the germline V gene (reference sequence). The CDR3 is made up of 17 amino acids.

The gene calls are TRBV3-1 and TRBJ1-1; no definite D call. Deletions cut 4 bases from V and 1 base from J, with 7 bases between. The CDR3 loop spans 13 amino acids. CDR1 is LGHDT and CDR2 is YNNKEL in the germline V gene (reference sequence). The CDR3 sequence: CASSPDSNTEAFF. The CDR3 coding sequence is TGTGCCAGCAGCCCGGATTCGAACACTGAAGCTTTCTTT.

Only a few counts were recorded for this clonotype. In DNA form, the CDR3 reads TGTGCCAGCAGCTTTATAGCGGGAGCGGGAGATACGCAGTATTTT. Protein: CASSFIAGAGDTQYF. The V gene is TRBV7-3, the J gene TRBJ2-3; 9 nucleotides match TRBD2. The V segment lost 3 bases and the J segment 5 bases; nucleotides outside the gene matches: 6. The V gene's germline CDR1 is SGHTA and CDR2 FQGTGA. The CDR3 is made up of 15 amino acids.

This clonotype was seen at least ten times. The chain combines TRBV7-2 with TRBJ1-2; no firm D call. Looked up from germline, CDR1 is SGHTA and CDR2 is FQGNSA. This CDR3 is 14 amino acids long. V lost 2 bases and J lost 6, with 13 bases in between. The CDR3 loop reads CASSLNRGGHGYTF. Here the CDR3 DNA reads TGTGCCAGCAGCTTAAACCGTGGCGGACATGGCTACACCTTC.

The V gene is TRBV12-5, the J gene TRBJ2-7, with D possibly being TRBD1 or TRBD2 (6 bases each). Germline loops: CDR1 LGHNT, CDR2 FRNRAP. V was cut by 5 bases and J by 3 bases, with 17 bases left in between. This CDR3 comprises 15 residues. The CDR3 DNA sequence: TGTGCTAGTGGTGGGCACGGGGGACACCTCTACGAGCAGTACTTC. Translated, it gives CASGGHGGHLYEQYF. The variable domain in full, with the rest retrieved from reference TRBV12-5 and TRBJ2-7, is DARVTQTPRHKVTEMGQEVTMRCQPILGHNTVFWYRQTMMQGLELLAYFRNRAPLDDSGMPKDRFSAEMPDATLATLKIQPSEPRDSAVYFCASGGHGGHLYEQYFGPGTRLTVT.

The chain combines TRBV9 with TRBJ1-2; D is unresolved. The V end lost 0 bases, the J end lost 8 bases, and 29 bases lay between the germline ends. CDR1 and CDR2 (germline): SGDLS, YYNGEE. This CDR3 contains 19 residues. The CDR3: CASSVARVADTFKMKGYTF. As DNA, the CDR3 is TGTGCCAGCAGCGTAGCTCGGGTCGCCGATACTTTTAAAATGAAAGGCTACACCTTC.